A single sample gave rise to the 7 T cell receptor beta chains below, sequenced in a study of blood T cell repertoires in COVID-19. Only in-frame clones appear in the TCRdb table, and some are missing; sequencing was by immunoSEQ multiplex PCR. This table has roughly 220,000 clones, roughly 80% appearing once. The sample comprised PBMCs or T cells enriched from blood (not recorded which). The source is a woman aged 40 to 50 with acute COVID-19.

The chain recombines TRBV7-9 with TRBJ2-3; TRBD1 might be the D (5 bases). The CDR3 totals 15 residues. The V gene's germline CDR1 is SEHNR and CDR2 FQNEAQ (reference sequence). The V gene lost 5 bases and the J gene lost 0 bases, with 12 bases spanning the gap. The CDR3 reads CASSPWAGSTDTQYF. DNA of the CDR3: TGTGCCAGCAGCCCCTGGGCAGGGAGCACAGATACGCAGTATTTT.

The J gene is TRBJ1-2, the V gene TRBV27; TRBD1 matches 7 bases. The germline CDR1 and CDR2 sequences are MNHEY and SMNVEV (reference sequence). Losses at the gene ends were 9 bases for V and 2 bases for J; bases not matched to a gene: 6. This CDR3 has 13 amino acids. The CDR3 nucleotides are TGTGCCAGATCAGACAGGGTCAACTATGGCTACACCTTC. Encoded protein: CARSDRVNYGYTF.

The chain links TRBV5-1 to TRBJ2-3; D call uncertain. Germline assignment: CDR1 SGHRS and CDR2 YFSETQ. With 0 bases removed from V and 2 bases from J, the gap between germline ends came to 4 bases. There are 13 residues in the CDR3. The CDR3 here is CASSLAFTDTQYF. CDR3 DNA sequence: TGCGCCAGCAGCTTGGCATTCACAGATACGCAGTATTTT.

This clone has more than one count but fewer than ten. CDR3 bases: TGTGCCAGCAGCTCAGGGGGCGCCGGAGATACGCAGTATTTT. Residues: CASSSGGAGDTQYF. The chain recombines TRBV7-2 with TRBJ2-3; 8 bases map to TRBD1. Germline assignment: CDR1 SGHTA and CDR2 FQGNSA. The CDR3 is made up of 14 amino acids. V shed 4 bases, J shed 5 bases, and the junction held 5 bases outside the gene matches.

The V and J genes are TRBV28 and TRBJ2-7; TRBD2 matches 8 bases. This CDR3 contains 14 residues. Germline assignment: CDR1 MDHEN and CDR2 SYDVKM. Trimming cost V 2 bases and J 0 bases; bases outside gene matches: 0. CDR3 sequence reads: CASSLAGGSYEQYF. The DNA for the CDR3 is TGTGCCAGCAGTTTAGCGGGAGGCTCCTACGAGCAGTACTTC.

The chain is built from TRBV6-5 and TRBJ2-7; D possibly corresponds to TRBD2 (5 bases). The V gene's germline CDR1 is MNHEY and CDR2 SVGAGI. This CDR3 is built from 13 residues. V was pared by 4 bases and J by 2 bases, with 9 bases between. The CDR3 bases are TGTGCCAGCAGTTTCGGGGTAACCTACGAGCAGTACTTC. Its protein is CASSFGVTYEQYF.

This rearrangement joins TRBV2 to TRBJ1-2; TRBD1 matches at 7 bases. Per germline, CDR1 SNHLY and CDR2 FYNNEI. V lost 8 bases to trimming and J lost 4 bases; unmatched junction nucleotides: 7. The CDR3 length is 13 residues. The CDR3 DNA reads as TGTGCCAGCGGTCCGGGACAGATCTATGGCTACACCTTC. It encodes CASGPGQIYGYTF.